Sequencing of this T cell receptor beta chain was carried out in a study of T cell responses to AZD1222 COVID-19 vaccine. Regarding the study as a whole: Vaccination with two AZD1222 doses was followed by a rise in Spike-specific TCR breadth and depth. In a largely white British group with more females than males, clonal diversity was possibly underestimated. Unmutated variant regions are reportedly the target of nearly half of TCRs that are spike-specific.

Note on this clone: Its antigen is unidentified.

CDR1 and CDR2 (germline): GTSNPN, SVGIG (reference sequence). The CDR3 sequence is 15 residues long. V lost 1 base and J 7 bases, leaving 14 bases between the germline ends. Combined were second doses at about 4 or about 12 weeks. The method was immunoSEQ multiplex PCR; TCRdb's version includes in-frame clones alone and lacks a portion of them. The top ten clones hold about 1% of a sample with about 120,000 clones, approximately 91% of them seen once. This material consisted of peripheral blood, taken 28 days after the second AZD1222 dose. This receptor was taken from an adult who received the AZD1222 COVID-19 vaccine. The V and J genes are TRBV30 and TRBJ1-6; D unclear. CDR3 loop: CAWSDTGLWNSPLHF. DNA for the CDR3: TGTGCCTGGAGTGATACGGGGTTATGGAATTCACCCCTCCACTTT.